The sequence of this T cell receptor beta chain was determined in a study of T cells in Graves' hyperthyroidism and ophthalmopathy. Overall study: Peripheral blood was obtained at initial diagnosis, preceding any treatment.

Germline V CDR1 and CDR2: SGHAT, FQNNGV. This CDR3 comprises 15 residues. The V end was cut by 4 bases, the J end by 2 bases, with 14 bases between. Patients were excluded because of uncontrolled infection, other autoimmune disease, pregnancy or lactation. Approximately 9.3 ml of fresh peripheral blood supplied the PBMCs. At least ten counts were recorded for this clonotype. There were TCR beta CDR3 regions amplified from RNA transcripts. Carried out on the TCR CDR3, a first-round RT-PCR used the HTBI primer set. TCRdb fed the multiplex PCR reads into MiXCR, producing one record per CDR3 protein. The repertoire has roughly 290,000 distinct CDR3 sequences, approximately 15% of them found once; the top ten carry less than 70%.

This rearrangement joins TRBV11-2 to TRBJ2-5; D is possibly TRBD1 (5 bases). The origin of this receptor is a woman aged 60-70 years with Graves' ophthalmopathy. Sequencing was done on a sample of blood. CDR3 protein: CASSSIFGQQETQYF. DNA of the CDR3: TGTGCCAGCAGCTCCATCTTCGGACAACAAGAGACCCAGTACTTC.